A selection of T cell receptor beta chains follows, all from one sample in a study of vaccination effects on CD4 cells after COVID-19. Sequencing used immunoSEQ multiplex PCR; TCRdb keeps in-frame clones, though not all of them. The sample has about 24,000 clones; about 74% are singletons. These receptors lack a known antigen. The sequences come from CD4+ T cells from PBMCs cultured with SARS-CoV-2 spike peptides, collected before COVID-19 vaccination. The receptor set was obtained from a human donor who received a COVID-19 vaccine. CDR3s include the opening cysteine and the closing phenylalanine or tryptophan. A D gene is named only where the DNA matches it firmly. The size entry is marked missing in some rows and otherwise reads once, few, many or a size class.

-	TRBD2	TRBJ2-7	TRBV7-9	TGTGCCAGCAGCTCAGGGGTTCGCGGGCGGGGGGCCTCCTACGAGCAGTACTTC	CASSSGVRGRGASYEQYF
-	-	TRBJ2-5	TRBV4-2	TGTGCCAGCAGCCAAGTCCCCCAAGAGACCCAGTACTTC	CASSQVPQETQYF
once	-	TRBJ2-7	TRBV5-6	TGTGCCAGCAGCTTGTTCGACGTCTACGAGCAGTACTTC	CASSLFDVYEQYF
-	-	TRBJ1-5	TRBV12-3/TRBV12-4	TGTGCCAGCAGTTTTCCCGCTCAGCCCCAGCATTTT	CASSFPAQPQHF
-	-	TRBJ2-5	TRBV5-4	TGTGCCAGCAGCCCGACGGGCCGAGGGGCCCAGTACTTC	CASSPTGRGAQYF
-	TRBD2	TRBJ2-5	TRBV5-4	TGTGCCAGCAGCCCCGGTAGGACTAGCGGGGAAGAGACCCAGTACTTC	CASSPGRTSGEETQYF
-	TRBD2	TRBJ2-5	TRBV9	TGTGCCAGCAGCGTGGCGACTAGCGGGGGGCAAGAGACCCAGTACTTC	CASSVATSGGQETQYF
-	-	TRBJ2-7	TRBV19	TGTGCCAGTAGTATACGGGACTGGGAACGGACTTACGAGCAGTACTTC	CASSIRDWERTYEQYF
-	TRBD2	TRBJ2-1	TRBV4-1	TGCGCCAGCAGCCAAAGGACTAGCGGGAGCGATGAGCAGTTCTTC	CASSQRTSGSDEQFF
-	-	TRBJ2-5	TRBV7-2	TGTGCCAGCAGCTTAGCGCTAAGTAGGTTCAGCGGGCAACAAGAGACCCAGTACTTC	CASSLALSRFSGQQETQYF
-	-	TRBJ2-2	TRBV5-1	TGCGCCAGCAGTTCGGGGGAGCTATTCGGGGAGCTGTTTTTT	CASSSGELFGELFF
-	-	TRBJ2-2	TRBV6-5	TGTGCCACCCTAGCACCGGTCGCGAACACCGGGGAGCTGTTTTTT	CATLAPVANTGELFF
-	-	TRBJ1-2	TRBV18	TGTGCCAGCTCCAAAGGGGACGCGGGCTATGGCTACACCTTC	CASSKGDAGYGYTF
-	-	TRBJ2-7	TRBV9	TGTGCCAGCAGCGTGGAGGCCACCGTAGACGAGCAGTACTTC	CASSVEATVDEQYF
-	TRBD2	TRBJ2-5	TRBV2	TGTGCCAGCAGTGGCCGGGGGGGAAAAGAGACCCAGTACTTC	CASSGRGGKETQYF
once	-	TRBJ2-5	TRBV2	TGTGCCAGCAGTGGGTATACGGGGAAGGTAATACAAGAGACCCAGTACTTC	CASSGYTGKVIQETQYF
-	-	TRBJ1-3	TRBV18	TGTGCCAGCTCACCGTACGACAGCTCCTCTGGAAACACCATATATTTT	CASSPYDSSSGNTIYF